This T cell receptor beta chain was documented in a study of technical replicates of blood from a handful of donors. CDR3 length equals 12 residues. The ends lost 9 bases at V and 6 bases at J; junction bases unmatched: 4. Germline V gives CDR1 SGHNT, CDR2 YYREEE (reference sequence). This table comes from immunoSEQ multiplex PCR, and its TCRdb copy is limited to in-frame clones, with some not included. Altogether about 80,000 clones are present, approximately 96% being singletons, with the ten largest covering roughly 0.34%. The TCR was taken from a human donor in good health. V is TRBV5-4 and J is TRBJ1-5, with 9 bases aligning to TRBD1. Source material: T cells isolated from PBMCs. The CDR3 reads CATGQGGQPQHF. The CDR3 DNA reads as TGTGCCACGGGACAGGGAGGTCAGCCCCAGCATTTT.